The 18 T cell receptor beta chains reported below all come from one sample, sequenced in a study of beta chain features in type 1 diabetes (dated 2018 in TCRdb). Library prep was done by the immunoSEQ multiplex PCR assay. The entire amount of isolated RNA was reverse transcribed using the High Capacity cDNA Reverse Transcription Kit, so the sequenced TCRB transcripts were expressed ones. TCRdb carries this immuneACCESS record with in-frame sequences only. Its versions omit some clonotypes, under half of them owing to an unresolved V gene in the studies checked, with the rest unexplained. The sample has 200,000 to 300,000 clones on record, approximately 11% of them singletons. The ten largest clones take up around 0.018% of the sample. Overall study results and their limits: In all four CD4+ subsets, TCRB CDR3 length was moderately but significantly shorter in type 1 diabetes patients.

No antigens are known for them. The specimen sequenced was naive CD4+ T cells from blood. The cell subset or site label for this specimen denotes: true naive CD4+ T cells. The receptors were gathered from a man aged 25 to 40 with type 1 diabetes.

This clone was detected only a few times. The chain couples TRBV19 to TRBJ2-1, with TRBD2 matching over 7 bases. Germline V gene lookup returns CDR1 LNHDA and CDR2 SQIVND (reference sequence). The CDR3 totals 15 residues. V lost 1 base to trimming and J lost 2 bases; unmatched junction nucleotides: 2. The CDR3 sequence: CASSIGGGPYNEQFF. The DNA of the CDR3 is TGTGCCAGTAGTATAGGCGGGGGTCCCTACAATGAGCAGTTCTTC. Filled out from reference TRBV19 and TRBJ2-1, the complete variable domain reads DGGITQSPKYLFRKEGQNVTLSCEQNLNHDAMYWYRQDPGQGLRLIYYSQIVNDFQKGDIAEGYSVSREKKESFPLTVTSAQKNPTAFYLCASSIGGGPYNEQFFGPGTRLTVL.

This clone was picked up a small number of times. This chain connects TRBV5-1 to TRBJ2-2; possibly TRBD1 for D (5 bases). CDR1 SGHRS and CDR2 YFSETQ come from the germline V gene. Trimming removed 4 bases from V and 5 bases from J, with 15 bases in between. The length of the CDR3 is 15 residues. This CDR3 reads CASSPRVVTTGELFF. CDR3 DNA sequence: TGCGCCAGCAGCCCCAGGGTGGTAACGACCGGGGAGCTGTTTTTT.

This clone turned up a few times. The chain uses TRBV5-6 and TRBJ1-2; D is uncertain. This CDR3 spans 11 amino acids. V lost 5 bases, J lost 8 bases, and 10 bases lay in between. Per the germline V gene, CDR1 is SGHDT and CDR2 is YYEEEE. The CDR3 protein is CASRLLSGYTF. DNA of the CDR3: TGTGCCAGCAGACTCCTAAGCGGCTACACCTTC.

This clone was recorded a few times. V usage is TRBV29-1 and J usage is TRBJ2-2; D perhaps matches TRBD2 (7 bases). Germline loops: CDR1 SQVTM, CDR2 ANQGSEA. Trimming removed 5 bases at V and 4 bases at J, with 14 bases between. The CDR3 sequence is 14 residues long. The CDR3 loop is CSVKGGGPTGELFF. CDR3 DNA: TGCAGCGTTAAAGGGGGGGGTCCCACCGGGGAGCTGTTTTTT.

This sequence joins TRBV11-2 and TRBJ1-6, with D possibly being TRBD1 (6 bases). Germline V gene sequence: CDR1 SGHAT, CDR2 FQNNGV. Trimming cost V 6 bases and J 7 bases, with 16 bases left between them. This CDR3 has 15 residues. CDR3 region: CASRTPGQSNSPLHF. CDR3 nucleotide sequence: TGTGCCAGCAGGACTCCCGGACAGTCAAATTCACCCCTCCACTTT.

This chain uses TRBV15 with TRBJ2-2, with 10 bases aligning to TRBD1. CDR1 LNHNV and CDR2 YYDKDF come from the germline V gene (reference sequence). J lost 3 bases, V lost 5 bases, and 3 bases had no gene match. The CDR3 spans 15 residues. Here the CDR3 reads CATSWTGGDTGELFF. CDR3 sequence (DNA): TGTGCCACCAGCTGGACAGGGGGGGACACCGGGGAGCTGTTTTTT. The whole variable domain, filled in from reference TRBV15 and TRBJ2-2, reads DAMVIQNPRYQVTQFGKPVTLSCSQTLNHNVMYWYQQKSSQAPKLLFHYYDKDFNNEADTPDNFQSRRPNTSFCFLDIRSPGLGDTAMYLCATSWTGGDTGELFFGEGSRLTVL.

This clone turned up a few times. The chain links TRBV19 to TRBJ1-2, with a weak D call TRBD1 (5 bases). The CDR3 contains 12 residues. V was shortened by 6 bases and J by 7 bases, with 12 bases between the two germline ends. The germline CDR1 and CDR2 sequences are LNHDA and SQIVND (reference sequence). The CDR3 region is CASSPRQGGYTF. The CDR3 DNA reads TGTGCCAGTAGCCCCCGCCAGGGTGGCTACACCTTC. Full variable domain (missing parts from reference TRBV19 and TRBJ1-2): DGGITQSPKYLFRKEGQNVTLSCEQNLNHDAMYWYRQDPGQGLRLIYYSQIVNDFQKGDIAEGYSVSREKKESFPLTVTSAQKNPTAFYLCASSPRQGGYTFGSGTRLTVV.

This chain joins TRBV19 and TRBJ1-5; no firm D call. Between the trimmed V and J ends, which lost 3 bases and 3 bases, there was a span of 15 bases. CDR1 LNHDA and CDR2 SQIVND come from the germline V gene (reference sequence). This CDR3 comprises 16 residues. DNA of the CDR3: TGTGCCAGTAGTATCGGCAAGAGAGGGATCAATCAGCCCCAGCATTTT. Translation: CASSIGKRGINQPQHF.

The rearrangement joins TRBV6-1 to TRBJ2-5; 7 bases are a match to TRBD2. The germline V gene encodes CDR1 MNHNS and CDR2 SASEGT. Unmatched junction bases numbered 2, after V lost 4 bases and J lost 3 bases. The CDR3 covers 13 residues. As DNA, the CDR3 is TGTGCCAGCAGTGGGAGCGGGGAAGAGACCCAGTACTTC. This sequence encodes CASSGSGEETQYF.

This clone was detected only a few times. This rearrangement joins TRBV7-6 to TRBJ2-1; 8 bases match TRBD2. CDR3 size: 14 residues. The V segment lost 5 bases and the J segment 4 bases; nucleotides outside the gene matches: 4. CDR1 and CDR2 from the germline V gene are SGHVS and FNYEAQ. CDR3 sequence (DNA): TGTGCCAGCAGCCCCGGGGGGGGATACAATGAGCAGTTCTTC. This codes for CASSPGGGYNEQFF.

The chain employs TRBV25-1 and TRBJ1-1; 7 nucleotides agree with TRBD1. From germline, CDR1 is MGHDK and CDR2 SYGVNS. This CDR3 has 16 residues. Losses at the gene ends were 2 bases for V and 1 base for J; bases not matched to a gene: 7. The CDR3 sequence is CASSELSGGTNTEAFF. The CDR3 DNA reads TGTGCCAGCAGTGAACTGTCAGGGGGGACGAACACTGAAGCTTTCTTT. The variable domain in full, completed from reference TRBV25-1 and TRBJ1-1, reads EADIYQTPRYLVIGTGKKITLECSQTMGHDKMYWYQQDPGMELHLIHYSYGVNSTEKGDLSSESTVSRIRTEHFPLTLESARPSHTSQYLCASSELSGGTNTEAFFGQGTRLTVV.

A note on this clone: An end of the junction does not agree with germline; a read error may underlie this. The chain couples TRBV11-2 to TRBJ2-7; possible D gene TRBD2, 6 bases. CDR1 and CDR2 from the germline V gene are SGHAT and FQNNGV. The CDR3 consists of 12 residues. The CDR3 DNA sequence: TGTGCCAGCAGCTTAGATCGAGGGAGGTTGAGATTC. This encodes CASSLDRGRLRF.

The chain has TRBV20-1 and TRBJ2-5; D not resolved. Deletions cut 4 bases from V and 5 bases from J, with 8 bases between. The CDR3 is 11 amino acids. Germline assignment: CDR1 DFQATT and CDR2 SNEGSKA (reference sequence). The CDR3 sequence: CSANPRETQYF. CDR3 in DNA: TGCAGTGCTAACCCCCGGGAGACCCAGTACTTC.

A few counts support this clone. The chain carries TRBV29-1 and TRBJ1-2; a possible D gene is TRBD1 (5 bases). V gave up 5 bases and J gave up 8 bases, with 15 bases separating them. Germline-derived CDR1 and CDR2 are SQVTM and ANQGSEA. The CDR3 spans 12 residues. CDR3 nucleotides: TGCAGCGTTACGACAGCTTTTAAGGGCTACACCTTC. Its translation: CSVTTAFKGYTF.

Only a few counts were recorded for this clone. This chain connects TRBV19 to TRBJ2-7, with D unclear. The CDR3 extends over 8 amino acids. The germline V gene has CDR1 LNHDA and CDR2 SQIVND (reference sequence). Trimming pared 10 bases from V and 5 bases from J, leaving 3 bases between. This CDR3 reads CANNEQYF. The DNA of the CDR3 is TGTGCCAACAACGAGCAGTACTTC.

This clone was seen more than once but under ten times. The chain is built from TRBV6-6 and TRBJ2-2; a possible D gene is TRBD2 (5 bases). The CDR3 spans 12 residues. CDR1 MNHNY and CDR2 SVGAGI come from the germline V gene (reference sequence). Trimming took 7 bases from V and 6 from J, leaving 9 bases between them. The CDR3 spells CASIGVAGELFF. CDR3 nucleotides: TGTGCCAGCATCGGGGTGGCCGGGGAGCTGTTTTTT.

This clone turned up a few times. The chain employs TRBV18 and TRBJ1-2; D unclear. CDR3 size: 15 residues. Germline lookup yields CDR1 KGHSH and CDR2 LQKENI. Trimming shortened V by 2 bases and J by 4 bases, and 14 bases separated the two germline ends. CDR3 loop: CASSPWGGSGYGYTF. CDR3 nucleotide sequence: TGTGCCAGCTCACCATGGGGAGGCAGCGGCTATGGCTACACCTTC.

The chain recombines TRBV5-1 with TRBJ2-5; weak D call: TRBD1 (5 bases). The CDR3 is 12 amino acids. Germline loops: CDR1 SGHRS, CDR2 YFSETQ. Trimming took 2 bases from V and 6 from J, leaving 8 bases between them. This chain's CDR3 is CASSFDRQTQYF. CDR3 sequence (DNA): TGCGCCAGCAGCTTCGACAGACAGACCCAGTACTTC.